The sequence of this T cell receptor (beta chain) was determined in a study of cytomegalovirus exposure and HLA in healthy donors. In the study overall: Unique TCRs numbering roughly 85 million, obtained from HLA-typed donors, made up an early data release.

Trimming stripped 4 bases from V and 3 bases from J, with 7 bases between. The CDR3 covers 12 residues. Germline CDR1 is WSHSY and CDR2 is SAAADI. The PCR ran on 60 Vbeta and 13 Jbeta primers. Measured with immunoSEQ multiplex PCR; TCRdb has only the in-frame clones, and not every one. Seen here are 200,000 or so clones, 81% observed once, and the top ten hold around 4%. This chain links TRBV10-2 with TRBJ2-7; D gene ambiguous. The sequence was collected from a man over 45 in good health and CMV-seronegative. The sample was PBMCs. The CDR3: CASSGPIYEQYF. CDR3 DNA sequence: TGCGCCAGCAGTGGGCCCATCTACGAGCAGTACTTC.